This T cell receptor beta chain was obtained from a study of T-cell memory formation after mild COVID-19 (dated by TCRdb to about 2021). Study-wide context: TCR sequence clusters from the two donors were found to be largely donor specific. The cohort was made up of two young adult volunteers, one female and one male, who were previously healthy. Longitudinal TCRalpha and TCRbeta repertoire sequencing tracked T-cell clones expanding and contracting after mild COVID-19 in two donors. What the authors observed across the whole study: Only two mild cases were covered in the study, and larger cohorts including severe cases with pre-infection samples were considered necessary. Contracting CD4+ clones were found mainly in CM and EM memory subsets, while CD8+ clones were enriched in EMRA. SARS-CoV-2 specificity of the second-wave clones peaking on day 37 was not confirmed. From day 15 to 85, contracting clones showed balanced CD4/CD8 phenotypes, whereas a second wave of clones that expanded from day 15 to 37 leaned towards CD4+. The detection of some responding clones in pre-infection memory suggests that pre-existing cross-reactive memory T cells joined the SARS-CoV-2 response.

PBMCs were isolated by Ficoll-Paque density gradient centrifugation. The germline V and J ends show losses of 8 bases and 4 bases respectively, and no gene match explains 3 bases of the junction. CDR1 SGHTA and CDR2 FQGTGA are derived from the germline V gene. The cysteine opens and the phenylalanine closes a CDR3 of 13 amino acids. Only CDR3 DNA is held: 39 bases, read in frame from base 1. This clonotype showed up many times. It lacks a known antigen. No qualities accompany the bases; no much larger clone lies one base away. The sequencing machine was an Illumina NovaSeq 6000. Using 5'RACE with constant-segment primers, TCRalpha and TCRbeta cDNA libraries were constructed, with sample barcodes and unique molecular identifiers added in the process. Trizol reagent was used to extract RNA from every sample. Library amplification was performed in two PCR steps, and a second sample barcode and Illumina TruSeq adapters were introduced in the second step. The libraries were sequenced on an Illumina NovaSeq using 2 x 150 bp paired-end reads. The paper's data handling went like this. The reads were demultiplexed and collapsed into UMI-guided consensus sequences using migec v1.2.7. Using mixcr v2.1.11, the UMI consensuses were aligned to TRA and TRB V and J templates and assembled into clonotypes. Expanded or contracted clonotypes were those called significant by both edgeR and NoisET, with noise models trained on biological replicates. For edgeR calls, the thresholds were a false discovery rate-adjusted p below 0.01 and a log2 fold-change of 1. As an exploratory analysis of dynamics, max-normalized trajectories of the 1000 most abundant clonotypes were examined with PCA combined with hierarchical clustering. The CD4 or CD8 phenotype of responding clones was assigned using the separately sequenced CD4+ and CD8+ repertoires. The public reads were run again by TCRdb, first through fastp at Q25 and then through MiXCR, and only productive beta chains were kept. Each CDR3 protein gets just one entry, which takes the most common genes and DNA from the rows behind it. TCRdb, not the original authors, processed these V and J calls. Here the sample has approximately 190,000 distinct CDR3 sequences; around 20% occur a single time. Of the sample, 2.4% falls within the top ten clones.

The sequence is built from TRBV7-3 and TRBJ2-5, with 11 bases aligning to TRBD1. The sample taken for sequencing was PBMCs or a T cell subset sorted from them (not recorded which). The receptor's source is an adult woman who had mild COVID-19 (a few samples of this study predate the infection). The sample titles of this study are shuffled in the database, so cell type and time point are left out; the donor was told from shared clones. The CDR3 region reads CASGQGAGETQYF. The base sequence is TGTGCCAGCGGACAGGGGGCTGGAGAGACCCAGTACTTC.